A single sample gave rise to the 7 T cell receptor beta chains below, sequenced in a study of blood T cell repertoires in COVID-19. Clones were sequenced by immunoSEQ multiplex PCR, and TCRdb holds only the in-frame ones, with some missing. The repertoire holds about 210,000 clones, about 88% seen once, with roughly 0.7% in the top ten. Sequencing was carried out using peripheral blood. These receptors were obtained from a man in his forties with acute or convalescent COVID-19.

V gene TRBV28 combines with J gene TRBJ2-7, with D perhaps TRBD1 (6 bases). The ends were cut back, 6 bases at V and 2 bases at J, with 14 bases in the middle. The CDR3 runs 14 residues. In germline, CDR1 is MDHEN, CDR2 SYDVKM. DNA of the CDR3: TGTGCCAGCAGACTACAGGGAAGTCCCTACGAGCAGTACTTC. This codes for CASRLQGSPYEQYF.

V usage is TRBV11-2 and J usage is TRBJ1-6; TRBD1 aligns across 7 bases. Germline V gives CDR1 SGHAT, CDR2 FQNNGV. The CDR3 runs 13 residues. Trimming cost V 8 bases and J 8 bases; bases outside gene matches: 6. DNA of the CDR3: TGTGCCAGCGCCGGACAGGAGGATTCACCCCTCCACTTT. This translates into CASAGQEDSPLHF. The variable domain in full, completed from reference TRBV11-2 and TRBJ1-6, reads EAGVAQSPRYKIIEKRQSVAFWCNPISGHATLYWYQQILGQGPKLLIQFQNNGVVDDSQLPKDRFSAERLKGVDSTLKIQPAKLEDSAVYLCASAGQEDSPLHFGNGTRLTVT.

This clone was picked up a small number of times. This chain links TRBV28 with TRBJ1-3; 8 bases align to TRBD1. Trimming at V came to 5 bases and at J to 5 bases, leaving 5 bases not matched to a gene. This CDR3 spans 14 amino acids. Germline CDR1 reads MDHEN; CDR2 reads SYDVKM. The CDR3 region has the DNA TGTGCCAGCAGTAGAGGACAGGGTCGAAACACCATATATTTT. Its translation: CASSRGQGRNTIYF.

This chain uses TRBV25-1 with TRBJ2-2; weak D call: TRBD2 (6 bases). The V end lost 2 bases, the J end lost 4 bases, and 14 bases lay between the germline ends. The CDR3 runs 16 residues. Looked up from germline, CDR1 is MGHDK and CDR2 is SYGVNS. In DNA form, the CDR3 reads TGTGCCAGCAGTGAAGCGTGGAGGGTTACCACCGGGGAGCTGTTTTTT. Translated: CASSEAWRVTTGELFF.

The chain carries TRBV3-1 (or the pseudogene TRBV3-2) and TRBJ2-5; maybe TRBD2 (6 bases). V lost 0 bases to trimming and J lost 0 bases, with 8 bases between them. Germline assignment: CDR1 LGHDT and CDR2 YNNKEL (reference sequence). The CDR3 length is 15 residues. This CDR3 is CASSQEEGYQETQYF. DNA for the CDR3: TGTGCCAGCAGCCAAGAGGAGGGGTACCAAGAGACCCAGTACTTC.

This sequence joins TRBV4-1 and TRBJ2-7, with 8 positions matching TRBD1. The CDR3 sequence is 13 residues long. Germline V gene sequence: CDR1 MGHRA, CDR2 YSYEKL. With V trimmed by 6 bases and J by 3 bases, 4 bases remained unmatched. For the CDR3, the DNA is TGCGCCAGCAGTCTCGACAGGGGCTACGAGCAGTACTTC. Its protein is CASSLDRGYEQYF.

The chain combines TRBV6-2 or TRBV6-3 with TRBJ1-2; no clear D gene. The CDR3 spans 13 residues. V shed 0 bases and J shed 3 bases, with 5 bases lying between them. CDR1 MNHEY and CDR2 SVGEGT come from the germline V gene. CDR3 region: CASSYSRDYGYTF. CDR3 nucleotides: TGTGCCAGCAGTTACTCGAGGGACTATGGCTACACCTTC.